Listed here are 17 T cell receptor beta chains from one sample, sequenced in a study of early T cells in non-severe SARS-CoV-2 infection. TCRdb reprocessed the 5' RACE reads via MiXCR and lists one record per CDR3 protein. The sample contains tens of thousands of distinct CDR3 sequences, approximately 4.6% of which appear only once. The sequenced sample consisted of whole blood. The receptor set was obtained from an adult who was a healthcare worker with PCR-confirmed SARS-CoV-2 infection or an uninfected control (not recorded which).

This chain joins TRBV7-9 and TRBJ2-5, with a possible D match to TRBD1 (5 bases). The CDR3 consists of 14 residues. The germline gives CDR1 SEHNR, CDR2 FQNEAQ (reference sequence). The V gene lost 8 bases and the J gene lost 7 bases, with 20 bases spanning the gap. As DNA, the CDR3 is TGTGCCAGCGGCTCGCGCGAGAGCAGGGCGACCCAGTACTTC. The encoded protein is CASGSRESRATQYF.

This clonotype was observed a handful of times. J is TRBJ2-3 and V is TRBV29-1; D gene unclear. This CDR3 spans 13 amino acids. The germline V gene encodes CDR1 SQVTM and CDR2 ANQGSEA. Trimming pared 2 bases from V and 3 bases from J, leaving 9 bases between. The CDR3 DNA reads TGCAGCGTTGAATCAACCACTACAGATACGCAGTATTTT. The encoded protein is CSVESTTTDTQYF.

This clonotype was counted many times. The chain links TRBV23-1 to TRBJ2-7, with D possibly called TRBD1 or TRBD2 (5 bases each). TRBV23-1 is labeled an ORF, and its function is uncertain. V gave up 3 bases and J gave up 7 bases, with 16 bases separating them. CDR3 size: 14 residues. Here the CDR3 reads CASSQNRPPGEQYF. CDR3 bases: TGCGCCAGCAGTCAGAACAGGCCACCGGGAGAGCAGTACTTC.

This clonotype was observed many times. The CDR3 DNA reads TGTGCCAGCAGGCGAGGGGGGGCCTCAGATACGCAGTATTTT. This sequence encodes CASRRGGASDTQYF. The gene calls are TRBV12-3 or TRBV12-4 and TRBJ2-3, with D perhaps TRBD2 (7 bases). The CDR3 has 14 residues. Trimming took off 6 bases at V and 4 bases at J, with 14 bases between the two ends.

This clonotype was seen many times. The chain recombines TRBV2 with TRBJ2-7; possibly TRBD1 for D (5 bases). V was cut by 7 bases and J by 3 bases, with 22 bases left in between. There are 16 residues in the CDR3. Per the germline V gene, CDR1 is SNHLY and CDR2 is FYNNEI. The CDR3: CASNPGGASRLYEQYF. The CDR3 region has the DNA TGTGCCAGCAACCCCGGTGGGGCCAGTCGCCTCTACGAGCAGTACTTC.

The chain links TRBV7-2 to TRBJ2-7; 14 nucleotides match TRBD2. The ends lost 2 bases at V and 6 bases at J; junction bases unmatched: 9. This CDR3 contains 17 residues. Germline V gene data show CDR1 as SGHTA and CDR2 as FQGNSA. The CDR3: CASSLFPQGLAGAEQYF. The CDR3 DNA is TGTGCCAGCAGCTTATTCCCCCAGGGACTAGCGGGGGCCGAGCAGTACTTC.

This clonotype was seen repeatedly, ten times or more. The genes are TRBV18 and TRBJ1-3; unclear D gene. The CDR3 spans 14 residues. The germline gives CDR1 KGHSH, CDR2 LQKENI. Trimming cost V 6 bases and J 0 bases, with 9 bases left between them. CDR3 protein: CASSEGNSGNTIYF. CDR3 sequence (DNA): TGTGCCAGCTCGGAAGGGAACTCTGGAAACACCATATATTTT.

This clonotype was observed many times. The gene calls are TRBV2 and TRBJ2-1; 7 nucleotides line up with TRBD1. The V segment lost 6 bases and the J segment 0 bases; nucleotides outside the gene matches: 5. The V gene's germline CDR1 is SNHLY and CDR2 FYNNEI. The CDR3 runs to 15 residues. This CDR3 is CASRWTGGSYNEQFF. DNA of the CDR3: TGTGCCAGCAGATGGACAGGTGGCTCCTACAATGAGCAGTTCTTC. The full variable domain, its missing parts supplied by reference TRBV2 and TRBJ2-1, is EPEVTQTPSHQVTQMGQEVILRCVPISNHLYFYWYRQILGQKVEFLVSFYNNEISEKSEIFDDQFSVERPDGSNFTLKIRSTKLEDSAMYFCASRWTGGSYNEQFFGPGTRLTVL.

This clonotype was recorded at least ten times. J is TRBJ2-1 and V is TRBV5-1, with TRBD2 identical over 9 bases. V dropped 0 bases and J dropped 2; count of bases not matched to a gene: 3. There are 16 residues in the CDR3. CDR1 is SGHRS, CDR2 YFSETQ, per germline. CDR3 coding DNA: TGCGCCAGCAGCTTGGCCGGCGGGAGGGCCTACAATGAGCAGTTCTTC. Translated, it gives CASSLAGGRAYNEQFF.

This clonotype was seen repeatedly, ten times or more. V usage is TRBV6-1 and J usage is TRBJ2-1; 10 bases fit TRBD2. The V and J ends lost 1 base and 6 bases, in that order; junction bases with no gene match: 3. CDR3 length: 15 residues. Germline V gene data show CDR1 as MNHNS and CDR2 as SASEGT. In DNA, the CDR3 is TGTGCCAGCAGTGAAGAACTAGCGGGAAGCAATGAGCAGTTCTTC. Translating it yields CASSEELAGSNEQFF.

This clonotype was counted many times. The J gene is TRBJ2-7, the V gene TRBV20-1; tentative D call: TRBD2 (5 bases). V was pared by 3 bases and J by 7 bases, with 19 bases between. Germline CDR1 DFQATT, CDR2 SNEGSKA (reference sequence). The CDR3 runs 14 residues. As DNA, the CDR3 is TGCAGTGCTAGCCCCTTACTACCACCGGGGGAGCAGTACTTC. Encoded protein: CSASPLLPPGEQYF.

In this sample, this clonotype turned up many times. The chain is built from TRBV12-5 and TRBJ2-1; TRBD2 agrees at 9 bases. Germline CDR1 is LGHNT and CDR2 is FRNRAP. This CDR3 comprises 17 residues. V lost 0 bases and J lost 8; bases outside the gene matches: 11. For the CDR3, the DNA is TGTGCTAGTGGTTTGGTACTCGGTAGCGGGAGTCGGTATGAGCAGTTCTTC. It is translated as CASGLVLGSGSRYEQFF.

This clonotype showed up many times. The CDR3 coding sequence is TGTGCCAGCAGCTTGGCGGAATATGGCTACACCTTC. The encoded protein is CASSLAEYGYTF. The gene calls are TRBV5-6 and TRBJ1-2; D ambiguous. The CDR3 has 12 residues. Trimming took 0 bases from V and 5 from J, leaving 5 bases between them. CDR1 and CDR2 (germline): SGHDT, YYEEEE.

This clonotype appeared many times. CDR3 in amino acids: CASSHAGGYEQYF. The CDR3 coding sequence is TGTGCCAGCAGCCACGCGGGGGGGTACGAGCAGTACTTC. The chain joins TRBV27 to TRBJ2-7; the match to TRBD2 covers 9 bases. Unmatched junction bases numbered 4, after V lost 6 bases and J lost 4 bases. The CDR3 runs 13 residues. In germline, CDR1 is MNHEY, CDR2 SMNVEV (reference sequence).

This clonotype was seen only a few times. The V gene is TRBV9, the J gene TRBJ2-3; 13 nucleotides match TRBD2. From germline, CDR1 is SGDLS and CDR2 YYNGEE. The V gene end was trimmed by 3 bases and the J gene end by 4 bases; junction bases not matched to a gene: 2. CDR3 length: 15 residues. CDR3 bases: TGTGCCAGCAGCGGACTAGCGGGAGGATCAGATACGCAGTATTTT. It is translated as CASSGLAGGSDTQYF. Full variable domain (outside the CDR3, taken from reference TRBV9 and TRBJ2-3): DSGVTQTPKHLITATGQRVTLRCSPRSGDLSVYWYQQSLDQGLQFLIQYYNGEERAKGNILERFSAQQFPDLHSELNLSSLELGDSALYFCASSGLAGGSDTQYFGPGTRLTVL.

This clonotype was seen ten or more times. The CDR3 coding sequence is TGTGCCAACAAGAGGGGGGCGGCGGATTCTGAAGCTTTCTTT. It specifies CANKRGAADSEAFF. The chain carries TRBV6-6 and TRBJ1-1, with D possibly being TRBD1 (6 bases). The CDR3 length is 14 residues. V lost 10 bases and J 6 bases, leaving 21 bases between the germline ends. In germline, CDR1 is MNHNY, CDR2 SVGAGI (reference sequence).

This clonotype was detected many times. The J gene is TRBJ2-3, the V gene TRBV7-9; D is undetermined. CDR3 length: 13 residues. CDR1 SEHNR and CDR2 FQNEAQ come from the germline V gene (reference sequence). With 1 base removed from V and 3 bases from J, the gap between germline ends came to 5 bases. The CDR3 protein is CASSLVSTDTQYF. CDR3 nucleotide sequence: TGTGCCAGCAGCTTAGTCTCGACAGATACGCAGTATTTT.